This T cell receptor (beta chain) was observed in a study of shared clonotypes between healthy human individuals. The table came from immunoSEQ multiplex PCR; TCRdb's copy has only in-frame clones and leaves some out. The table lists 2 million to 3 million clones, roughly 93% of them singletons. V gave up 5 bases and J gave up 8 bases, with 18 bases separating them. This CDR3 is 15 amino acids long. The germline gives CDR1 MNHEY, CDR2 SMNVEV (reference sequence). Study observations and caveats: Clonotype sharing across a handful of donors was observed for around 5% of naive CD4 clonotypes. Estimated richness was generally greater in naive than memory subsets.

Regarding this clone: Its antigen is unidentified.

The receptor comes from a man aged 18 to 30 in good health. Some clones in this sample may be carry-over from other donors' samples. The chain carries TRBV27 and TRBJ2-2; no clear D gene. Sequencing was done on a sample of naive CD4+ T cells from PBMCs. Stated subset: CD45RA+ positively selected. The DNA of the CDR3 is TGTGCCAGCAGTCCCCGTCCGATCGTCCAGGGGGAGCTGTTTTTT. This gives the protein CASSPRPIVQGELFF.